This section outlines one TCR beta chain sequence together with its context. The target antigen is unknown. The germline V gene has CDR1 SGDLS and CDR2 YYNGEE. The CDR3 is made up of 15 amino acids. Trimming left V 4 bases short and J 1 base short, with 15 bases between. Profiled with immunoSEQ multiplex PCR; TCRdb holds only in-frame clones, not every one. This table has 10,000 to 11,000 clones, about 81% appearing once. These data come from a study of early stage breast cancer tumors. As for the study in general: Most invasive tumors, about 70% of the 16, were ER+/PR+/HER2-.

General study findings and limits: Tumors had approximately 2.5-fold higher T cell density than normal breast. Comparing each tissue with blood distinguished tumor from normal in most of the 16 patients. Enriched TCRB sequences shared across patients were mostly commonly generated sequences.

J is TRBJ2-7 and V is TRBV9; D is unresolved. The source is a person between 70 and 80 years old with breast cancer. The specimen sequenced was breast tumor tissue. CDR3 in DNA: TGTGCCAGCAGCTTCAGTGTTGGCTCTTCCTACGAGCAGTACTTC. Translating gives CASSFSVGSSYEQYF.